These 26 T cell receptor beta chains were all obtained from the same sample, sequenced in a study of T cells expressing NK-cell markers. Each CDR3 protein gets one entry in TCRdb, which reprocessed the 5' RACE reads and gives no DNA. The listing records roughly 350,000 distinct CDR3 sequences. Sequencing was done on a sample of blood T cells: a sorted CD56 or NKG2C T cell subset, CD4+ or CD8+ T cells, or bulk PBMC T cells (not recorded which). These receptor sequences come from a man aged 18-70 years in good health.

The chain combines TRBV7-2 with TRBJ2-5; with no DNA, the TCRdb D assignment of TRBD1 cannot be verified. The CDR3 runs 13 residues. CDR1 and CDR2 from the germline V gene are SGHTA and FQGNSA. CDR3 sequence reads: CASSKRTEETQYF.

This chain uses TRBV20-1 with TRBJ2-3; absent DNA, TCRdb's TRBD1 call cannot be checked. CDR3 size: 14 residues. Germline V gene sequence: CDR1 DFQATT, CDR2 SNEGSKA (reference sequence). CDR3 region: CSAPTGGASLLQYF.

This chain links TRBV12-3 or TRBV12-4 with TRBJ2-2; TCRdb calls TRBD2, which cannot be checked without DNA. This CDR3 region has 15 residues. CDR3 sequence: CASTPGLAGAGELFF.

The rearrangement joins TRBV3-1 to TRBJ2-2. This CDR3 spans 14 amino acids. In germline, CDR1 is LGHDT, CDR2 YNNKEL (reference sequence). CDR3 amino acids: CASTDSNTAGELFF.

This sequence joins TRBV12-3 or TRBV12-4 and TRBJ2-1; TCRdb proposes TRBD1, but this gene call is untestable without DNA. CDR3 length: 13 residues. The chain's CDR3 is CASSLSSQGEQFF.

CDR3 sequence reads: CASSLRTGDSPLHF. This chain joins TRBV7-3 and TRBJ1-6; TCRdb proposes TRBD1, but this gene call is untestable without DNA. Germline values: CDR1 SGHTA, CDR2 FQGTGA. There are 14 residues in the CDR3.

The rearrangement uses TRBV5-1 and TRBJ2-2; TCRdb's assignment of TRBD1 cannot be checked, as there is no DNA. Looked up from germline, CDR1 is SGHRS and CDR2 is YFSETQ. There are 16 residues in the CDR3. The chain's CDR3 is CASSSSDRANTGELFF. The full variable domain, rest sourced from reference TRBV5-1 and TRBJ2-2, is KAGVTQTPRYLIKTRGQQVTLSCSPISGHRSVSWYQQTPGQGLQFLFEYFSETQRNKGNFPGRFSGRQFSNSRSEMNVSTLELGDSALYLCASSSSDRANTGELFFGEGSRLTVL.

This chain joins TRBV12-3 or TRBV12-4 and TRBJ2-2; TCRdb calls TRBD2, which cannot be checked without DNA. The CDR3 is made up of 15 amino acids. The CDR3 reads CATGRRNANTGELFF.

V is TRBV10-2 and J is TRBJ2-2; the TRBD1 assignment by TCRdb is unverifiable without DNA. Germline values: CDR1 WSHSY, CDR2 SAAADI. The CDR3 is made up of 15 amino acids. The CDR3 reads CASKTTQGRGGELFF.

The chain uses TRBV12-3 or TRBV12-4 and TRBJ2-1; TCRdb proposes TRBD2, but this gene call is untestable without DNA. This CDR3 contains 16 residues. CDR3: CASSFTALSSYNEQFF.

The CDR3 is CASSPLQNTGELFF. V is TRBV18 and J is TRBJ2-2. This CDR3 contains 14 residues. Germline CDR1 KGHSH, CDR2 LQKENI.

The rearrangement joins TRBV12-3 or TRBV12-4 to TRBJ2-2; checking the TCRdb D call of TRBD1 is not possible without DNA. This CDR3 has 15 amino acids. The CDR3 loop reads CASSRIQGAGGELFF.

The chain joins TRBV25-1 to TRBJ2-7. Germline V gene sequence: CDR1 MGHDK, CDR2 SYGVNS. This CDR3 comprises 12 residues. The CDR3 region is CASSEFAGEQYF.

J is TRBJ2-5 and V is TRBV27; the TCRdb call, TRBD1, lacks DNA for checking. This CDR3 comprises 14 residues. Germline CDR1 is MNHEY and CDR2 is SMNVEV (reference sequence). The CDR3 protein is CASSSPGQGRTQYF.

The genes are TRBV6-2 or TRBV6-3 and TRBJ2-7; TCRdb picks TRBD1, but there is no DNA to check that call. CDR3 size: 14 residues. Germline lookup yields CDR1 MNHEY and CDR2 SVGEGT. CDR3 residues: CASRDRDTSYEQYF.

The genes are TRBV14 and TRBJ2-7. This CDR3 is 15 amino acids long. Looked up from germline, CDR1 is SGHDN and CDR2 is FVKESK. This CDR3 is CASSQDGTSRWEQYF. Variable domain in full (rest from reference TRBV14 and TRBJ2-7): EAGVTQFPSHSVIEKGQTVTLRCDPISGHDNLYWYRRVMGKEIKFLLHFVKESKQDESGMPNNRFLAERTGGTYSTLKVQPAELEDSGVYFCASSQDGTSRWEQYFGPGTRLTVT.

The chain employs TRBV20-1 and TRBJ2-3; absent DNA, TCRdb's TRBD1 call cannot be checked. Germline values: CDR1 DFQATT, CDR2 SNEGSKA (reference sequence). This CDR3 comprises 13 residues. The CDR3 is CSASLGGINTQYF.

The rearrangement links TRBV5-1 to TRBJ2-1. The CDR3 extends over 15 amino acids. The germline V gene has CDR1 SGHRS and CDR2 YFSETQ. CDR3 in amino acids: CASSSRTAPYNEQFF.

CDR3 amino acids: CASSATTGWNQPQHF. The chain combines TRBV9 with TRBJ1-5; TCRdb gives TRBD1 as the D gene, but with no DNA this cannot be confirmed. The CDR3 loop spans 15 amino acids. Germline CDR1 reads SGDLS; CDR2 reads YYNGEE.

The chain carries TRBV27 and TRBJ2-3; TCRdb names TRBD2, which stays unverified in the absence of DNA. This CDR3 is built from 19 residues. The germline CDR1 and CDR2 sequences are MNHEY and SMNVEV (reference sequence). This CDR3 is CASSLLPLTSGGAPDTQYF.

The chain couples TRBV6-5 to TRBJ1-5; checking the TCRdb D call of TRBD1 is not possible without DNA. CDR1 and CDR2 (germline): MNHEY, SVGAGI. This CDR3 contains 15 residues. The CDR3 sequence is CASSKRQGSNQPQHF.

The J gene is TRBJ1-2, the V gene TRBV5-8; the D call of TRBD1 rests on TCRdb alone, since no DNA is present to check it. Germline CDR1 is SGHTS and CDR2 is YDEGEE. The CDR3 has 14 residues. CDR3 sequence: CASSLGQALNGYTF. The full variable domain, completed using reference TRBV5-8 and TRBJ1-2, is EAGVTQSPTHLIKTRGQQATLRCSPISGHTSVYWYQQALGLGLQFLLWYDEGEERNRGNFPPRFSGRQFPNYSSELNVNALELEDSALYLCASSLGQALNGYTFGSGTRLTVV.

The rearrangement uses TRBV6-5 and TRBJ2-7; TCRdb reports TRBD1, a call that lacks DNA to check it against. The germline V gene encodes CDR1 MNHEY and CDR2 SVGAGI. This CDR3 contains 15 residues. Here the CDR3 reads CASSFQQGFENEQYF.

The gene calls are TRBV12-3 or TRBV12-4 and TRBJ2-2; TCRdb names TRBD1, which stays unverified in the absence of DNA. The CDR3 is 13 amino acids. The chain's CDR3 is CATRGVWAGELFF.

The chain links TRBV12-3 or TRBV12-4 to TRBJ2-2. The CDR3 totals 12 residues. The CDR3 sequence is CASSFYNGELFF.

The chain joins TRBV5-1 to TRBJ1-1. The CDR3 sequence is 14 residues long. Germline assignment: CDR1 SGHRS and CDR2 YFSETQ. CDR3: CASSLDRTYTEAFF.